This T cell receptor (beta chain) was captured in a study of T-cell reconstitution after alpha-beta-depleted transplantation in children. This clonotype came up many times. The TCRbeta library incorporated unique molecular identifiers. One entry per CDR3 protein, called by TCRdb with MiXCR from the PCR reads. The sample shows more than 200,000 distinct CDR3 sequences, 9.7% of them seen only once. The CDR3 has 14 residues. V lost 6 bases to trimming and J lost 6 bases, with 15 bases between them. The chain uses TRBV12-3 or TRBV12-4 and TRBJ2-1, with D perhaps matching TRBD1 or TRBD2 (5 bases each). The clonotype originates from a human donor who donated a stem cell graft to a child with SCID. Material: PBMCs from the stem cell graft donor, obtained from the stem cell graft. CDR3 sequence reads: CASSGTARVNEQFF. In DNA form, the CDR3 reads TGTGCCAGCAGCGGGACCGCCCGGGTCAATGAGCAGTTCTTC.